This T cell receptor beta chain was sequenced for a study of tumor-infiltrating lymphocytes in primary liver carcinoma. With a constant-region primer, TCR beta cDNA was made from around 520 ng of total RNA. A slightly modified ARM-PCR protocol with three nested multiplex PCR rounds produced these TCR beta libraries. TRBV1-TRBV30 forward primers paired with a C-beta reverse primer were used in the first two PCR rounds, which ran roughly 10 cycles each. TCRdb re-derived calls from the multiplex PCR reads in MiXCR, one entry per CDR3 protein. This sample has about 200,000 distinct CDR3 sequences; around four fifths occur once, and the top ten carry approximately 18%. The germline gives CDR1 SGHDN, CDR2 FVKESK. V was shortened by 3 bases and J by 9 bases, with 20 bases between the two germline ends. This CDR3 is built from 16 residues. The sample holds one count of this clonotype. Its target is unknown.

Co-extracted RNA and DNA came from around 18-30 mg of unsorted bulk tissue. Samples were taken from five separate regions of every tumor. Study-level points and caveats: All five tumor regions shared only about 7.5-24% of top clones. A significantly higher top-250-clone fraction was recorded for tumors than for blood (p = 0.039).

Sequencing was done on a sample of tumor tissue from primary liver carcinoma. This TCR was recovered from a man in his forties or fifties with primary liver carcinoma and hepatitis B virus infection. The chain joins TRBV14 to TRBJ2-2; D tentatively fits TRBD1 or TRBD2 (5 bases each). The CDR3 is CASSQFGTPGARELFF. The CDR3 DNA reads as TGTGCCAGCAGCCAGTTCGGGACCCCGGGTGCCCGGGAGCTGTTTTTT.